These 5 T cell receptor beta chains originate from one sample sequenced in a study of ipilimumab plus nivolumab after autologous stem cell transplantation. Profiled with immunoSEQ multiplex PCR; TCRdb holds only in-frame clones, not every one. The sample carries approximately 80,000 clones, over 80% recorded once. The sample here was PBMCs, taken in a trial of ipilimumab plus nivolumab as post-transplant consolidation. The receptors originated from a male donor with diffuse large B-cell lymphoma.

The rearrangement joins TRBV5-6 to TRBJ2-1; 9 bases are shared with TRBD1. The CDR3 totals 14 residues. Trimming took 4 bases from V and 9 from J; bases not matched to a gene: 8. CDR1 is SGHDT and CDR2 is YYEEEE in the germline V gene. The CDR3 coding sequence is TGTGCCAGCAGCCCGGGACAGGGTTATTCTGAGCAGTTCTTC. Amino acid sequence: CASSPGQGYSEQFF.

The V gene is TRBV19, the J gene TRBJ1-6; D uncertain. The germline CDR1 and CDR2 sequences are LNHDA and SQIVND (reference sequence). V was cut by 1 base and J by 10 bases, with 17 bases left in between. This CDR3 comprises 16 residues. The CDR3 spells CASSIGGGRMGSPLHF. CDR3 nucleotides: TGTGCCAGTAGTATAGGCGGCGGGAGAATGGGATCACCCCTCCACTTT.

This clone came up a few times. The V call is TRBV12-5, the J call TRBJ1-3; 7 positions match TRBD1. This CDR3 comprises 15 residues. After removal of 2 bases from V and 2 bases from J, the junction contained 3 bases not matched to a gene. The germline V gene has CDR1 LGHNT and CDR2 FRNRAP. DNA of the CDR3: TGTGCTAGTGGTTTGCCCGACAGGGCTGGAAACACCATATATTTT. Protein sequence: CASGLPDRAGNTIYF. The variable domain in full, with the rest retrieved from reference TRBV12-5 and TRBJ1-3, is DARVTQTPRHKVTEMGQEVTMRCQPILGHNTVFWYRQTMMQGLELLAYFRNRAPLDDSGMPKDRFSAEMPDATLATLKIQPSEPRDSAVYFCASGLPDRAGNTIYFGEGSWLTVV.

The chain combines TRBV4-1 with TRBJ2-3; TRBD2 matches 7 bases. Germline CDR1 reads MGHRA; CDR2 reads YSYEKL. J gave up 3 bases and V 1 base, and 4 bases lay outside the gene matches. This CDR3 contains 15 residues. The DNA of the CDR3 is TGCGCCAGCAGCCAAGGCCCGGGGGGTACAGATACGCAGTATTTT. Amino acids: CASSQGPGGTDTQYF.

The V gene is TRBV18, the J gene TRBJ1-4; no clear D. This CDR3 region has 13 residues. Germline CDR1 reads KGHSH; CDR2 reads LQKENI. Trimming pared 3 bases from V and 6 bases from J, leaving 8 bases between. The CDR3 loop is CASSPMMDEKLFF. CDR3 nucleotide sequence: TGTGCCAGCTCACCGATGATGGATGAAAAACTGTTTTTT.